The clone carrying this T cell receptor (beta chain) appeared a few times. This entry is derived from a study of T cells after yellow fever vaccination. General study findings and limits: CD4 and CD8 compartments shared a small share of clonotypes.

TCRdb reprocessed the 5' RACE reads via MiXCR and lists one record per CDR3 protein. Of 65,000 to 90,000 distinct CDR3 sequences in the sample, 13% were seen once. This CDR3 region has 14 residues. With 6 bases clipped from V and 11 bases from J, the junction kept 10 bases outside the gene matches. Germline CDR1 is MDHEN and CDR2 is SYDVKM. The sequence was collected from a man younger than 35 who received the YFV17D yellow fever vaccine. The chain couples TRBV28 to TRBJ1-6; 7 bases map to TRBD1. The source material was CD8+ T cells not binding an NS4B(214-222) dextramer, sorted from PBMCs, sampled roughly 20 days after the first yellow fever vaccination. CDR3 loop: CASRRQGVRAPLHF. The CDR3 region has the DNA TGTGCCAGCAGGCGACAGGGTGTTCGGGCACCCCTCCACTTT.